This T cell receptor (beta chain) originates from a study of blood T cell repertoires in COVID-19. Whole-study context: Whether acute or convalescent, the COVID-19 samples came from the United States, Italy and Spain.

Recovered status applied to Cohort 3 donors who had two consecutive negative PCRs. It also applied to those with clearance or with symptom resolution. This clone turned up a few times. Germline loops: CDR1 SGHTA, CDR2 FQGNSA. V shed 8 bases, J shed 3 bases, and the junction held 11 bases outside the gene matches. This CDR3 is 15 amino acids long. Method: immunoSEQ multiplex PCR; TCRdb's copy keeps in-frame clones and lacks some. The table lists 310,000 or so clones, around nine tenths of them singletons, with around 6% in the top ten. V usage is TRBV7-2 and J usage is TRBJ1-2; 8 bases agree with TRBD1. Sequencing input: PBMCs or T cells enriched from blood (not recorded which). The sequence was obtained from a young woman who had recovered from COVID-19. The CDR3 coding sequence is TGTGCCAGCGTTCAGGGGGCGGATTCGGACTATGGCTACACCTTC. Translated, it gives CASVQGADSDYGYTF.